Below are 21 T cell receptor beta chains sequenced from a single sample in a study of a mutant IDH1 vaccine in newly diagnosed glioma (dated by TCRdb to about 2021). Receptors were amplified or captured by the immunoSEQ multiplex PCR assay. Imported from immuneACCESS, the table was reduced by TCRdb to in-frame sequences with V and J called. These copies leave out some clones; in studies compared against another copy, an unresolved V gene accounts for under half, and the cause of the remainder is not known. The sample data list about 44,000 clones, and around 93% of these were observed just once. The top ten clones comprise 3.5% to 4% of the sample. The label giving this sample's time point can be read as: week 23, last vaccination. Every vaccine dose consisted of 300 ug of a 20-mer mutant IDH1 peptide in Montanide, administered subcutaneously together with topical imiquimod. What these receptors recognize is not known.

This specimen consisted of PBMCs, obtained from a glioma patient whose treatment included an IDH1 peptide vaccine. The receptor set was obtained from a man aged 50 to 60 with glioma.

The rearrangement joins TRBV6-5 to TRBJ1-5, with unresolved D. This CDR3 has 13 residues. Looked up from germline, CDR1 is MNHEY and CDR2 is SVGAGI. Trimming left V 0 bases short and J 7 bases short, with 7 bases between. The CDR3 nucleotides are TGTGCCAGCAGTTACTCCTTGATGCAGCCCCAGCATTTT. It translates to CASSYSLMQPQHF.

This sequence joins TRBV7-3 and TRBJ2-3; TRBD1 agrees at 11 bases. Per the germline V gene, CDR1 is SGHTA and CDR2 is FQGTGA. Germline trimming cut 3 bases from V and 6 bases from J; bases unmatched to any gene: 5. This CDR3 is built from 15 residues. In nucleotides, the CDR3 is TGTGCCAGCAGCTTTGGACAGGGGGCTTTGGATACGCAGTATTTT. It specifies CASSFGQGALDTQYF.

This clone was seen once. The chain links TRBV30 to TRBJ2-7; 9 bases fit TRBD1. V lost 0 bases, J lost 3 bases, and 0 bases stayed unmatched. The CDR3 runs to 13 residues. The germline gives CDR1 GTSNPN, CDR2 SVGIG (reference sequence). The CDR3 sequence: CAWSVDRGYEQYF. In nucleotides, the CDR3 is TGTGCCTGGAGTGTGGACAGGGGCTACGAGCAGTACTTC.

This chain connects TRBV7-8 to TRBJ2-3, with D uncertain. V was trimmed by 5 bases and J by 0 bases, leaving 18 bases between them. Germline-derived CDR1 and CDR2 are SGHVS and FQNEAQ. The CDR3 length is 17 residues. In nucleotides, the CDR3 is TGTGCCAGCAGCGCCACCTTCATCCGGGCCAGCACAGATACGCAGTATTTT. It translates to CASSATFIRASTDTQYF.

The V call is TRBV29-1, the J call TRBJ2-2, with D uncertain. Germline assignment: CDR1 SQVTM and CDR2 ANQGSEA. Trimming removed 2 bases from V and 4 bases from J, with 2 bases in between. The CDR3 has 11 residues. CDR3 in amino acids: CSVEITGELFF. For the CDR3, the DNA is TGCAGCGTTGAAATCACCGGGGAGCTGTTTTTT.

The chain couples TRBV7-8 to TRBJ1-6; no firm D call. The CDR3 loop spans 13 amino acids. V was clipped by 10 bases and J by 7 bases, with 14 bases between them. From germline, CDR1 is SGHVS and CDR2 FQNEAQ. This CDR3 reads CATRRGRNSPLHF. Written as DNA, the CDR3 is TGTGCCACCCGGCGAGGCCGGAATTCACCCCTCCACTTT.

The CDR3 sequence: CASSLESLTGDTQYF. The CDR3 nucleotides are TGTGCCAGCAGCTTAGAAAGCCTAACGGGAGATACGCAGTATTTT. The chain is built from TRBV7-2 and TRBJ2-3; unclear D gene. Trimming cost V 1 base and J 5 bases, with 13 bases left between them. CDR3 length: 15 amino acids. Germline lookup yields CDR1 SGHTA and CDR2 FQGNSA. Variable domain in full (rest from reference TRBV7-2 and TRBJ2-3): GAGVSQSPSNKVTEKGKDVELRCDPISGHTALYWYRQSLGQGLEFLIYFQGNSAPDKSGLPSDRFSAERTGGSVSTLTIQRTQQEDSAVYLCASSLESLTGDTQYFGPGTRLTVL.

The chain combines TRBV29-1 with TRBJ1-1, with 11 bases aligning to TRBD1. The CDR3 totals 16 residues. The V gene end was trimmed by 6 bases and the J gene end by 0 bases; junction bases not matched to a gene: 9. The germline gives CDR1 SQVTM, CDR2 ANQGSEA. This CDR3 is CSVPDRGPSMNTEAFF. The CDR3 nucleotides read TGCAGCGTACCGGACAGGGGGCCTTCTATGAACACTGAAGCTTTCTTT.

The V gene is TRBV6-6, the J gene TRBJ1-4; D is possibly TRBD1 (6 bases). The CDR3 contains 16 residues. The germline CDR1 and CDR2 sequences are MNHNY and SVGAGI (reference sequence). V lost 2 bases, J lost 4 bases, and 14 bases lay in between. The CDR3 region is CASSYGQTVDNEKLFF. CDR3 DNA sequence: TGTGCCAGCAGTTACGGACAGACAGTAGATAATGAAAAACTGTTTTTT.

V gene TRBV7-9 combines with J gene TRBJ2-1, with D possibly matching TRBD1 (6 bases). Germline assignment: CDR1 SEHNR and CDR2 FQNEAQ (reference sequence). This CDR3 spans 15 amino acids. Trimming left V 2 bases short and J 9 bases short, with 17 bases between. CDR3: CASSLLDRWPPEQFF. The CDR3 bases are TGTGCCAGCAGCTTACTGGACAGATGGCCCCCTGAGCAGTTCTTC.

CDR3 nucleotide sequence: TGTGCCAGCAGTTTAAAAGGACTGGATCGATCGGATACGCAGTATTTT. It specifies CASSLKGLDRSDTQYF. The chain joins TRBV27 to TRBJ2-3; D may be TRBD2 (5 bases). The CDR3 is 16 residues long. V was cut by 2 bases and J by 6 bases, with 18 bases left in between. From germline, CDR1 is MNHEY and CDR2 SMNVEV (reference sequence).

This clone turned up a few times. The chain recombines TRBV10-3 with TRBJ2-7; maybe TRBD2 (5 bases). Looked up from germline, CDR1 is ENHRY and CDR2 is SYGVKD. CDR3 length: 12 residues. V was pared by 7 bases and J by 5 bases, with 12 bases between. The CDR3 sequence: CAIKRPGDEQYF. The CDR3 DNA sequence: TGTGCCATCAAGCGGCCCGGGGACGAGCAGTACTTC.

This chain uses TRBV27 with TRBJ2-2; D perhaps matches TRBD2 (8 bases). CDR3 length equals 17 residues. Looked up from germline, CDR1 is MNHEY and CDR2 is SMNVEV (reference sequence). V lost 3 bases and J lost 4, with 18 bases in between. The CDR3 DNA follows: TGTGCCAGCAGTTTTCGGGGGGGACAGAGAGGCACCGGGGAGCTGTTTTTT. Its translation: CASSFRGGQRGTGELFF.

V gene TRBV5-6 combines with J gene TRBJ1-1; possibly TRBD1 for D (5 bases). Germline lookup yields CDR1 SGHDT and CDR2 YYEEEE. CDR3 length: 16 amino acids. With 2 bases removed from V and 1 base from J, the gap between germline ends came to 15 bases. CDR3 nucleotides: TGTGCCAGCAGCTTACCCATAGGCGGGGGGAACACTGAAGCTTTCTTT. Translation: CASSLPIGGGNTEAFF. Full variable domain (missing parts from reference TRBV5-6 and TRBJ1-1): DAGVTQSPTHLIKTRGQQVTLRCSPKSGHDTVSWYQQALGQGPQFIFQYYEEEERQRGNFPDRFSGHQFPNYSSELNVNALLLGDSALYLCASSLPIGGGNTEAFFGQGTRLTVV.

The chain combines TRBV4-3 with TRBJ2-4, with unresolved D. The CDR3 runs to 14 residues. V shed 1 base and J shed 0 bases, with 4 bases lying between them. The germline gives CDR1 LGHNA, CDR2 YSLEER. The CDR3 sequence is CASSQGTAKNIQYF. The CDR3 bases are TGCGCCAGCAGCCAAGGGACAGCCAAAAACATTCAGTACTTC.

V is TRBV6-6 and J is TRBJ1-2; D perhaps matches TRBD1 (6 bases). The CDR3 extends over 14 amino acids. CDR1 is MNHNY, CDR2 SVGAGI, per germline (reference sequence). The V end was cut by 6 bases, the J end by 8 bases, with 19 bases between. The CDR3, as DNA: TGTGCCAGCAGCGATAACTCAGGGGTATCAGGCTACACCTTC. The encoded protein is CASSDNSGVSGYTF.

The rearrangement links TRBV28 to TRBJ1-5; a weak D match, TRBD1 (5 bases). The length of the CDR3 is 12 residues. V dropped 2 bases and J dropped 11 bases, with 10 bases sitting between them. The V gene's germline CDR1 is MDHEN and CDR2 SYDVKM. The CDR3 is CASSLAGQAQHF. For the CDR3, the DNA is TGTGCCAGCAGTTTAGCGGGGCAGGCCCAGCATTTT. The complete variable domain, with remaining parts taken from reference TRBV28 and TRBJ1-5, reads DVKVTQSSRYLVKRTGEKVFLECVQDMDHENMFWYRQDPGLGLRLIYFSYDVKMKEKGDIPEGYSVSREKKERFSLILESASTNQTSMYLCASSLAGQAQHFGDGTRLSIL.

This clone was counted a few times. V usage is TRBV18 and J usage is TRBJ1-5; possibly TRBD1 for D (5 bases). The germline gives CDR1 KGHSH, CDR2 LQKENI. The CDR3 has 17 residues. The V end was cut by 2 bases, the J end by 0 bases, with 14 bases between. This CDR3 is CASSPRGTELSNQPQHF. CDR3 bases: TGTGCCAGCTCACCAAGAGGGACCGAGCTTAGCAATCAGCCCCAGCATTTT.

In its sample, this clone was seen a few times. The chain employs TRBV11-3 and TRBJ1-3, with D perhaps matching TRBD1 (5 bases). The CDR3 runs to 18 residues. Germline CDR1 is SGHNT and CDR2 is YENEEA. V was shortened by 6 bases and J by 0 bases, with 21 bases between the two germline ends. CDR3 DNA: TGTGCCAGCAGTTCACCATCCCAACAGGTCAACTCTGGAAACACCATATATTTT. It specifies CASSSPSQQVNSGNTIYF.

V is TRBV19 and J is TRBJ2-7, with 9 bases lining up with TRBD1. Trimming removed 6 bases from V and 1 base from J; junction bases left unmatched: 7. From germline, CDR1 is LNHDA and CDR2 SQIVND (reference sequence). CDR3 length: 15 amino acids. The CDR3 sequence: CASRRDRGSSYEQYF. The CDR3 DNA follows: TGTGCCAGTAGGCGCGACAGGGGGTCTTCCTACGAGCAGTACTTC.

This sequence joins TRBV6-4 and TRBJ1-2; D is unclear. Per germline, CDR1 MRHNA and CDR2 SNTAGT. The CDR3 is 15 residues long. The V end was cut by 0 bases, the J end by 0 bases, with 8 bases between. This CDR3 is CASSDSGQANYGYTF. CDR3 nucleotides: TGTGCCAGCAGTGACTCAGGCCAAGCTAACTATGGCTACACCTTC.